Here is one TCR beta chain with its context. The sample is drawn from a study of blood T cell repertoires in COVID-19. The CDR3 totals 13 residues. The V end lost 3 bases, the J end lost 2 bases, and 6 bases lay between the germline ends. Germline assignment: CDR1 SGDLS and CDR2 YYNGEE. Repertoires were generated with immunoSEQ multiplex PCR, while TCRdb's copy carries only in-frame clones and drops some. The sample holds hundreds of thousands of clones, about 90% seen once. The TCR was taken from a woman aged 70 to 79 with COVID-19, enrolled during active disease. Source material: peripheral blood. This chain joins TRBV9 and TRBJ2-1, with D tentatively TRBD2 (6 bases). The CDR3 DNA sequence: TGTGCCAGCAGCGAGCGGGCCTACAATGAGCAGTTCTTC. It translates to CASSERAYNEQFF. Full variable domain (rest looked up from reference TRBV9 and TRBJ2-1): DSGVTQTPKHLITATGQRVTLRCSPRSGDLSVYWYQQSLDQGLQFLIQYYNGEERAKGNILERFSAQQFPDLHSELNLSSLELGDSALYFCASSERAYNEQFFGPGTRLTVL.